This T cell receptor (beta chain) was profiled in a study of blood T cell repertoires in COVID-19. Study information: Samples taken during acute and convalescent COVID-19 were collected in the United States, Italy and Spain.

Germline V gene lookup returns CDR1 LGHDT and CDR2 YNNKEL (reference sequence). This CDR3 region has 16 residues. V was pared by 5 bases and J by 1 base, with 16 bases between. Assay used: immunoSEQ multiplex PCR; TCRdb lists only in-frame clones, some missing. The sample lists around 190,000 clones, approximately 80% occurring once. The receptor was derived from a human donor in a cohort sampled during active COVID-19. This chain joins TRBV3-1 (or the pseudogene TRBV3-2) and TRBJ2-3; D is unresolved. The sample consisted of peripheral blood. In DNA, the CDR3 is TGTGCCAGCAGCTCCCTAAAAACCTTAGGCACAGATACGCAGTATTTT. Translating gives CASSSLKTLGTDTQYF.